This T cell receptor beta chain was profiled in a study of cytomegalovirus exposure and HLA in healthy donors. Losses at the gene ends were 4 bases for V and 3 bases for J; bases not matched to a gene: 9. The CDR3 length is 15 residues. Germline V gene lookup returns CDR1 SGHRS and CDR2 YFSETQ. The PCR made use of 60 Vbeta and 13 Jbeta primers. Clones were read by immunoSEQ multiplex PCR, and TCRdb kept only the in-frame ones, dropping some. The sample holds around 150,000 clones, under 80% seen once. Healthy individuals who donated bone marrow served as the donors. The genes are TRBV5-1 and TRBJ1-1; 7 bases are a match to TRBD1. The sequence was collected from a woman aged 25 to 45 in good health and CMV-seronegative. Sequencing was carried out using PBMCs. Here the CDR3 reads CASSLGGQWDTEAFF. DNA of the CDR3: TGCGCCAGCAGCCTGGGGGGACAGTGGGACACTGAAGCTTTCTTT.